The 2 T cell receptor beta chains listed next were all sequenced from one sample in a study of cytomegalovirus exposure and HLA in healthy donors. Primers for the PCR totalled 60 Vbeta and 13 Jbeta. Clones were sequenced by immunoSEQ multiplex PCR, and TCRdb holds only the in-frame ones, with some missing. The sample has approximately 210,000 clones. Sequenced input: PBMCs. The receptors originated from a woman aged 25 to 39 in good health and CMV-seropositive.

DNA for the CDR3: TGTGCCAGCAGTGAGACAACCGGAACTGAAGCTTTCTTT. Amino acid sequence: CASSETTGTEAFF. The rearrangement links TRBV2 to TRBJ1-1; D gene unclear. This CDR3 is built from 13 residues. Per germline, CDR1 SNHLY and CDR2 FYNNEI. With 3 bases removed from V and 5 bases from J, the gap between germline ends came to 10 bases.

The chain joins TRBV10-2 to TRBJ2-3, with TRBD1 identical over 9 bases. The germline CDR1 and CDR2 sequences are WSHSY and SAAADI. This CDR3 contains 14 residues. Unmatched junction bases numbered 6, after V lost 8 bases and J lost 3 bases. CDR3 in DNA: TGCGCCAGCCTACCGACAGGGGGAACAGATACGCAGTATTTT. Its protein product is CASLPTGGTDTQYF.